This T cell receptor (beta chain) was profiled in a study of cytomegalovirus exposure and HLA in healthy donors. On the study more broadly: One earlier analysis, a look at around 170 million T cells, found some 110 million unique TCR beta sequences. Findings and limits, study-wide: Analyzed later, most CMV-associated TCR beta chains appeared HLA-restricted. TCR sequences were mostly rare, though some public TCRs occurred in many donors.

In the case of this clone: Its specificity is unknown.

Germline V gives CDR1 SGDLS, CDR2 YYNGEE. The CDR3 spans 17 residues. V shed 6 bases, J shed 6 bases, and the junction held 19 bases outside the gene matches. This PCR relied on a set of 60 Vbeta primers and 13 Jbeta primers. Clones were read by immunoSEQ multiplex PCR, and TCRdb kept only the in-frame ones, dropping some. This sample has about 160,000 clones; about 81% occur once, and the top ten carry approximately 2%. The chain links TRBV9 to TRBJ2-3, with 7 nucleotides matching TRBD2. The sequence was obtained from a woman aged 18-29 years in good health and CMV-seronegative. Sequencing input: PBMCs. The CDR3, as DNA: TGTGCCAGCACCCCACCTTCCGGGGCGGGGGTAGCCGATACGCAGTATTTT. It yields the protein CASTPPSGAGVADTQYF.